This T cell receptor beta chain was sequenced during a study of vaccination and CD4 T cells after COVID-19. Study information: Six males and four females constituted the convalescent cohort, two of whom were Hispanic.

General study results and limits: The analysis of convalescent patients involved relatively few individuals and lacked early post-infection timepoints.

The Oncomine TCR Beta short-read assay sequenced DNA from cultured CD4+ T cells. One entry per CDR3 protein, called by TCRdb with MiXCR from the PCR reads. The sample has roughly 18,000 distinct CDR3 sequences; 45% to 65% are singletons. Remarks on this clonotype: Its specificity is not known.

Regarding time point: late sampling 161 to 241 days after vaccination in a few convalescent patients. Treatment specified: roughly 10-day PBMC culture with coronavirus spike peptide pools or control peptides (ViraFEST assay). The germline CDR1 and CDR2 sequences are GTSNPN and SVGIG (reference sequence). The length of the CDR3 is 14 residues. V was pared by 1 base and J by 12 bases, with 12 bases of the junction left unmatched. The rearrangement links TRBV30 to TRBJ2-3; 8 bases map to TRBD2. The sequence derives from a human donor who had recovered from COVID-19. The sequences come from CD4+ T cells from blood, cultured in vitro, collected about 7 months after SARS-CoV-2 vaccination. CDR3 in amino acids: CAWSDSGLGAPQYF. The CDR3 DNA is TGTGCCTGGAGTGACTCGGGACTAGGTGCCCCCCAGTATTTT.